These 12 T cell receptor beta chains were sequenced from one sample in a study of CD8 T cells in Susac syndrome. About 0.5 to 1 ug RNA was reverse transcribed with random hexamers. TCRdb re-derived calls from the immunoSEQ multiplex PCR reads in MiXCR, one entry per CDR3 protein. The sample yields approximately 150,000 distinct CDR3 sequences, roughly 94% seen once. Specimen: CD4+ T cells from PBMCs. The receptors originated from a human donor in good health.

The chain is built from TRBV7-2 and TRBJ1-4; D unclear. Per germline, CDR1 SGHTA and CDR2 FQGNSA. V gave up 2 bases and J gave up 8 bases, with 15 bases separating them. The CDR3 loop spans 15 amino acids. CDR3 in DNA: TGTGCCAGCAGCTTAAGTTTTGGGTATGGGGAAAAACTGTTTTTT. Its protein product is CASSLSFGYGEKLFF.

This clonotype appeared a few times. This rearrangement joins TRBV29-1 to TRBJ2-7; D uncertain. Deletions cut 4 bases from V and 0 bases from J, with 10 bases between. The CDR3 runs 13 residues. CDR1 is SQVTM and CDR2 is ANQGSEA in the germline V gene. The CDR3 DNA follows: TGCAGCGTTGTAGGAGTAATCTCCTACGAGCAGTACTTC. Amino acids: CSVVGVISYEQYF.

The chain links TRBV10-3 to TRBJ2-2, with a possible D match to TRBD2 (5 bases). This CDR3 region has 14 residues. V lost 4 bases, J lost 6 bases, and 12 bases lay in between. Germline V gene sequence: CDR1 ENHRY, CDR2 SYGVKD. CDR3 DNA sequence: TGTGCCATCAGTGGCGATAAGGGAGCCGGGGAGCTGTTTTTT. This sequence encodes CAISGDKGAGELFF.

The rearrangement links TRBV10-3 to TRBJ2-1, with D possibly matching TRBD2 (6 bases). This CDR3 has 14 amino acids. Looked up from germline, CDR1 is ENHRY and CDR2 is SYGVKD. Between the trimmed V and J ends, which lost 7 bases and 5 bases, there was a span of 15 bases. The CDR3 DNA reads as TGTGCCATCATCGGCGGGGAGAATAACAATGAGCAGTTCTTC. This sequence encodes CAIIGGENNNEQFF.

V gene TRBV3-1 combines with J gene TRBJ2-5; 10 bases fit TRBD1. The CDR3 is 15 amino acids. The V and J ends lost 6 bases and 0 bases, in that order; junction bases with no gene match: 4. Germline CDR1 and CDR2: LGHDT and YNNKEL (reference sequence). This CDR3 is CASRSDRGYQETQYF. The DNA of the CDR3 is TGTGCCAGCAGGTCGGACAGGGGGTACCAAGAGACCCAGTACTTC.

The CDR3, as DNA: TGTGCCAGCAGTTCCCCGGGACAGGCTGTTAGTGGAAAACTGTTTTTT. This sequence encodes CASSSPGQAVSGKLFF. The chain uses TRBV28 and TRBJ1-4; 8 nucleotides align to TRBD1. Looked up from germline, CDR1 is MDHEN and CDR2 is SYDVKM. This CDR3 is built from 16 residues. Trimming at V came to 4 bases and at J to 10 bases, leaving 14 bases not matched to a gene. Supplemented by reference TRBV28 and TRBJ1-4, the full variable domain reads DVKVTQSSRYLVKRTGEKVFLECVQDMDHENMFWYRQDPGLGLRLIYFSYDVKMKEKGDIPEGYSVSREKKERFSLILESASTNQTSMYLCASSSPGQAVSGKLFFGSGTQLSVL.

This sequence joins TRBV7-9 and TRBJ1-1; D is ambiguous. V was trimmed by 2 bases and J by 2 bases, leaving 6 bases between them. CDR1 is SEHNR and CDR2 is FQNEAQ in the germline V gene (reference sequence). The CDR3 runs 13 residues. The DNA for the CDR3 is TGTGCCAGCAGCTTATCGCATAACACTGAAGCTTTCTTT. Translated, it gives CASSLSHNTEAFF.

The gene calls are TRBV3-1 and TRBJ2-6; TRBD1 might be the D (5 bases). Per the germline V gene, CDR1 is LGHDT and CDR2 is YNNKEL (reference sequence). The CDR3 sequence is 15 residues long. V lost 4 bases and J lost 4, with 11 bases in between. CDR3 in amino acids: CASSPQGLGANVLTF. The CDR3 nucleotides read TGTGCCAGCAGCCCCCAGGGTCTCGGGGCCAACGTCCTGACTTTC. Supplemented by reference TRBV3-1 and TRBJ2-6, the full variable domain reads DTAVSQTPKYLVTQMGNDKSIKCEQNLGHDTMYWYKQDSKKFLKIMFSYNNKELIINETVPNRFSPKSPDKAHLNLHINSLELGDSAVYFCASSPQGLGANVLTFGAGSRLTVL.

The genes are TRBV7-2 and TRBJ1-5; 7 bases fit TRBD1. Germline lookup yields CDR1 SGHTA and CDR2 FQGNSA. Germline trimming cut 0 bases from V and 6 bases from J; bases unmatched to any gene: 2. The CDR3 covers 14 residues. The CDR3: CASSLATGPQPQHF. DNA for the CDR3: TGTGCCAGCAGCTTAGCGACAGGGCCTCAGCCCCAGCATTTT.

CDR3 bases: TGTGCCAGCAGTTTTCGCGGAGTCAGCTCTGGGGCCAACGTCCTGACTTTC. Amino acids: CASSFRGVSSGANVLTF. The chain couples TRBV27 to TRBJ2-6, with D unclear. Trimming shortened V by 3 bases and J by 0 bases, and 12 bases separated the two germline ends. This CDR3 is built from 17 residues. The germline V gene encodes CDR1 MNHEY and CDR2 SMNVEV (reference sequence).

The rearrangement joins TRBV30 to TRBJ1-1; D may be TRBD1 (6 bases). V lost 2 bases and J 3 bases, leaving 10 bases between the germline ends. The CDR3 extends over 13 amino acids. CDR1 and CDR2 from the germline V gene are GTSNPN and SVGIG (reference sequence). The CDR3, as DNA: TGTGCCTGGAGTCCCAGGGGAGACACTGAAGCTTTCTTT. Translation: CAWSPRGDTEAFF.

The CDR3 DNA reads TGTGCCAGCAGTTCCACAGGGCGGGCCTACGAGCAGTACTTC. The encoded protein is CASSSTGRAYEQYF. This chain uses TRBV12-3 or TRBV12-4 with TRBJ2-7, with D perhaps TRBD1 (6 bases). The CDR3 runs 14 residues. Trimming removed 4 bases at V and 2 bases at J, with 12 bases between.